This T cell receptor beta chain was identified in a study of blood T cells in healthy people across ages. Study conclusions and caveats: Diversity was higher, and naive CD4+ cells more numerous, in long-lived donors than in aged donors. TCR beta diversity per million T cells fell roughly linearly with age. Total diversity from one million sequenced T cells was likely underestimated.

Together with a sample-barcoded 5' primer, a J-beta primer mix was included in a second PCR lasting roughly 6 to 12 cycles. Using its own MiXCR run on the 5' RACE reads, TCRdb lists one record per CDR3 protein. The sample shows under 850,000 distinct CDR3 sequences, roughly 40% of them seen only once. This clonotype has more than one count but fewer than ten. Its antigen remains unknown. CDR3 size: 17 residues. Per germline, CDR1 DFQATT and CDR2 SNEGSKA (reference sequence). V was pared by 5 bases and J by 5 bases, with 14 bases of the junction left unmatched. This clonotype was obtained from a man aged 18-30 years in good health. V gene TRBV20-1 combines with J gene TRBJ1-4, with TRBD1 matching over 10 bases. Sequenced input: blood. The CDR3 sequence: CSADTGTGDLRNEKLFF. In DNA, the CDR3 is TGCAGTGCTGATACCGGGACAGGGGATCTGCGGAATGAAAAACTGTTTTTT.